Presented here are 5 T cell receptor beta chains from one specimen sequenced in a study of TIL therapy for anti-PD-1-resistant metastatic lung cancer. Regarding time point: pre-treatment sample, taken before nivolumab and TIL therapy. The libraries were made with immunoSEQ v3. Profiling relied on immunoSEQ multiplex PCR, and the TCRdb table lists in-frame clones only, not all of them. Altogether more than 15,000 clones are present, 60% to 80% being singletons, with the ten largest covering around 7%. The sequences come from blood, collected at baseline. These receptors originate from a person aged 25 to 85 with non-small cell lung cancer.

The chain is built from TRBV10-3 and TRBJ1-6, with TRBD1 matching 7 bases. CDR1 is ENHRY and CDR2 is SYGVKD in the germline V gene. V lost 6 bases and J lost 7; bases outside the gene matches: 3. CDR3 length equals 13 residues. CDR3 nucleotides: TGTGCCATCAGGGAGACAGGGAATTCACCCCTCCACTTT. Residues: CAIRETGNSPLHF.

The gene calls are TRBV29-1 and TRBJ1-2, with TRBD1 as a possible D gene (5 bases). Trimming left V 7 bases short and J 8 bases short, with 17 bases between. The CDR3 contains 12 residues. CDR1 is SQVTM, CDR2 ANQGSEA, per germline. The CDR3 coding sequence is TGCAGCGCCGAGGGGCAGGGCCGGGGCTACACCTTC. Protein product: CSAEGQGRGYTF. Drawing the rest from reference TRBV29-1 and TRBJ1-2, the complete variable domain is SAVISQKPSRDICQRGTSLTIQCQVDSQVTMMFWYRQQPGQSLTLIATANQGSEATYESGFVIDKFPISRPNLTFSTLTVSNMSPEDSSIYLCSAEGQGRGYTFGSGTRLTVV.

V gene TRBV5-1 combines with J gene TRBJ1-2, with D tentatively TRBD1 (5 bases). This CDR3 region has 17 residues. Germline CDR1 and CDR2: SGHRS and YFSETQ. The germline V and J ends were trimmed by 0 bases and 1 base, with 16 bases remaining between them. In DNA, the CDR3 is TGCGCCAGCAGCTTGGACCTCGTTCAGGGCCTTAACTATGGCTACACCTTC. Protein product: CASSLDLVQGLNYGYTF.

The chain uses TRBV2 and TRBJ1-5, with TRBD1 identical over 11 bases. In germline, CDR1 is SNHLY, CDR2 FYNNEI. The CDR3 length is 15 residues. The ends lost 6 bases at V and 3 bases at J; junction bases unmatched: 4. As DNA, the CDR3 is TGTGCCAGCAGGGGACAGGGGGTAATCAATCAGCCCCAGCATTTT. Its translation is CASRGQGVINQPQHF. Using reference TRBV2 and TRBJ1-5 for the parts outside the CDR3, the full variable domain is EPEVTQTPSHQVTQMGQEVILRCVPISNHLYFYWYRQILGQKVEFLVSFYNNEISEKSEIFDDQFSVERPDGSNFTLKIRSTKLEDSAMYFCASRGQGVINQPQHFGDGTRLSIL.

The chain links TRBV19 to TRBJ1-2; D call uncertain. The CDR3 has 15 residues. Germline loops: CDR1 LNHDA, CDR2 SQIVND (reference sequence). V lost 3 bases, J lost 1 base, and 12 bases lay in between. CDR3 sequence reads: CASSINAPNNYGYTF. CDR3 bases: TGTGCCAGTAGTATTAACGCTCCGAATAACTATGGCTACACCTTC.